This T cell receptor beta chain is from a study of cytomegalovirus exposure and HLA in healthy donors. Study results and caveats: It has been reported that TCR beta sequences accurately predicted the HLA-A and HLA-B alleles of most subjects. About 90% or about 30% of the time was how often most TCR beta V segments were productive, according to an earlier analysis.

PCR involved 60 Vbeta and 13 Jbeta primers. Profiled with immunoSEQ multiplex PCR; TCRdb holds only in-frame clones, not every one. Among about 200,000 clones listed, over 75% were seen once. The CDR3 covers 15 residues. Germline CDR1 and CDR2: MNHEY and SMNVEV (reference sequence). Trimming shortened V by 2 bases and J by 8 bases, and 16 bases separated the two germline ends. With regard to this clone: The antigen is undetermined.

The specimen sequenced was PBMCs. The receptor comes from a woman aged 25 to 39 in good health and CMV-seronegative. This chain joins TRBV27 and TRBJ2-1; TRBD2 might be the D (7 bases). CDR3 sequence: CASSLRGAYFDEQFF. CDR3 bases: TGTGCCAGCAGTTTACGGGGGGCCTACTTCGATGAGCAGTTCTTC.